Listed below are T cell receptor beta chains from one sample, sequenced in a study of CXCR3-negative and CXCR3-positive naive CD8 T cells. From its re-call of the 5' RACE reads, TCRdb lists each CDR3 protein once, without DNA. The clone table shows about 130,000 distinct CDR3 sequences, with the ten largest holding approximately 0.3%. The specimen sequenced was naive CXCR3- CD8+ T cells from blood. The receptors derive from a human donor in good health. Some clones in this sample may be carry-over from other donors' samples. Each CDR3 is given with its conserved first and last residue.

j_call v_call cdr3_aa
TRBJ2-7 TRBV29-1 CSVERRDSSYEQYF
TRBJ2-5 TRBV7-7 CASSLTSGPGETQYF
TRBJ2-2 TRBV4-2 CASSQLAGGTGELFF
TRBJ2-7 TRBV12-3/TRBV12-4 CASTETSGGEQYF
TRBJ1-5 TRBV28 CASSLSEAQPQHF
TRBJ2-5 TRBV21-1 CASIDRDRSPYEQYF
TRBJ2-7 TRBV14 CASSQDSSGASYEQYF
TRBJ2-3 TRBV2 CASSSDGSTDTQYF
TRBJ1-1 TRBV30 CAWGGQGATEAFF
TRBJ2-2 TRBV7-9 CASSSSGSATGELFF
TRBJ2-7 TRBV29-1 CSAKEDGPYEQYF
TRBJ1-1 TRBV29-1 CSVEGGPGLMNTEAFF
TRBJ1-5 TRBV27 CASSSVVNQPQHF
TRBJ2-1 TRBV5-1 CASSKTGTSGPNEQFF
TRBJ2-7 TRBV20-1 CSARSESSYEQYF
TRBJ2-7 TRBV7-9 CASSLWTSYEQYF
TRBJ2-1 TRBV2 CASQTGGGYNEQFF
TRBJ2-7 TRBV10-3 CALSESVGLSYEQYF
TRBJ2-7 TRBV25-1 CASSEFGLGGTYEQYF
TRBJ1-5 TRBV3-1 CASSQDGWTARTYQPQHF
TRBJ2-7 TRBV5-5 CASSGWRGPDEQYF
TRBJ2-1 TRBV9 CASSVGLAGPQQFF
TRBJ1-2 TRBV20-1 CSAGGPGVNGYTF
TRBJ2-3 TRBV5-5 CASSLVWIGGTDTQYF
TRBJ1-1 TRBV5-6 CASSLDRDRANTEAFF
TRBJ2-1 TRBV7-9 CASSLAVEQFF
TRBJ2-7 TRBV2 CASSYLEYEQYF